The rows below give T cell receptor beta chains drawn from one sample of a study of T cell responses to AZD1222 COVID-19 vaccine. The table came from immunoSEQ multiplex PCR; TCRdb's copy has only in-frame clones and leaves some out. Of roughly 110,000 clones in the sample, 89% were seen once. Specimen: peripheral blood, collected on day 0 of AZD1222 vaccination. The receptors stem from an adult in good health. The CDR3 runs from the conserved cysteine through the conserved F or W. Fields, in order: J gene, CDR3 length, V gene, clone size, CDR3 protein. A row's size may be missing; if present it is once, few, many or a size class.

TRBJ2-5	15	TRBV7-2	.	CASSPTSGPQETQYF
TRBJ2-1	17	TRBV5-1	once	CASSDRQGAFSYNEQFF
TRBJ1-1	13	TRBV30	.	CAWRYHMNTEAFF
TRBJ1-1	15	TRBV11-3	once	CASSPGASMNTEAFF
TRBJ1-5	15	TRBV7-2	.	CASSPQTGLNQPQHF
TRBJ2-7	14	TRBV11-3	.	CASSEQGGSYEQYF
TRBJ1-2	13	TRBV7-2	.	CASSLKGGSGYTF
TRBJ1-6	14	TRBV5-1	.	CASSLGTGNSPLHF
TRBJ1-2	14	TRBV27	.	CASRGQGEGYGYTF
TRBJ2-6	15	TRBV6-2/TRBV6-3	.	CASSYYQTGANVLTF
TRBJ2-1	15	TRBV5-5	.	CASTTPGTPGHEQFF
TRBJ1-4	14	TRBV5-4	.	CASSFRQVNEKLFF
TRBJ2-7	13	TRBV28	.	CASSPGQDYEQYF
TRBJ2-1	16	TRBV14	.	CASSQVILAGGDEQFF
TRBJ2-3	13	TRBV29-1	.	CSVGQGNTDTQYF
TRBJ1-1	13	TRBV7-3	once	CASREGVVTEAFF
TRBJ2-1	17	TRBV4-2	.	CASSPQIGGSVYNEQFF
TRBJ1-5	13	TRBV15	.	CATSAGGHQPQHF
TRBJ2-5	13	TRBV5-5	.	CASSLVRGETQYF
TRBJ1-1	10	TRBV30	once	CACQGAKAFF
TRBJ2-7	13	TRBV23-1	.	CASSPPVSYEQYF
TRBJ1-2	14	TRBV6-1	.	CASSPPGPEYGYTF
TRBJ2-3	13	TRBV6-5	once	CASSYRGRDTQYF
TRBJ2-7	16	TRBV3-1/TRBV3-2	.	CASSRRSPTGSYEQYF
TRBJ2-1	15	TRBV6-6	once	CASSRLAGPYNEQFF
TRBJ2-7	13	TRBV5-4	.	CASSLGGFYEQYF
TRBJ2-5	16	TRBV7-8	.	CASSSFLAGSPETQYF
TRBJ2-5	15	TRBV14	.	CASSQARTGWETQYF
TRBJ2-5	14	TRBV7-2	.	CASSWSGSQETQYF
TRBJ2-1	11	TRBV7-9	.	CASSLKSEQFF
TRBJ2-3	12	TRBV5-1	few	CASSLATDTQYF
TRBJ2-2	20	TRBV21-1	.	CASSEKVKDRGLCCTGELFF
TRBJ2-4	17	TRBV20-1	.	CSASGLAGGGDPNIQYF
TRBJ1-2	16	TRBV5-4	.	CASSLTSGQTNYGYTF
TRBJ1-1	15	TRBV10-3	.	CAIRVGGGGNTEAFF
TRBJ1-6	14	TRBV2	.	CASSPGTHNSPLHF
TRBJ1-2	13	TRBV19	.	CASSLDKGYGYTF
TRBJ1-1	12	TRBV6-6	.	CASSWENTEAFF
TRBJ1-1	16	TRBV15	.	CATSRDPTGMNTEAFF
TRBJ2-5	13	TRBV7-9	.	CASSRTAKETQYF
TRBJ2-3	16	TRBV5-5	.	CASSLASGASIDTQYF
TRBJ2-7	14	TRBV18	.	CASSPRTGAYEQYF
TRBJ2-5	16	TRBV9	medium-sized	CASSPLGTGGEETQYF
TRBJ2-7	15	TRBV11-3	.	CASSHRGVGVYEQYF
TRBJ2-1	14	TRBV28	.	CASTIGQQGDEQFF
TRBJ2-7	11	TRBV6-2/TRBV6-3	.	CASSITGEQYF
TRBJ2-1	15	TRBV28	.	CASVRLRSGYNEQFF
TRBJ2-7	15	TRBV10-3	.	CAISELTSGNYEQYF
TRBJ2-7	17	TRBV2	.	CASPPGQGGLSSYEQYF
TRBJ1-4	14	TRBV30	.	CASPPRGANEKLFF
TRBJ2-3	17	TRBV6-2/TRBV6-3	.	CASSYPTSGPSTDTQYF
TRBJ1-5	12	TRBV11-2	.	CASSLYSGPQHF
TRBJ2-6	17	TRBV7-6	.	CASSSRREHSGANVLTF
TRBJ1-1	16	TRBV5-6	.	CASSSGLFGESAEAFF
TRBJ1-5	15	TRBV18	.	CASSSSGGSNQPQHF
TRBJ1-5	13	TRBV7-3	.	CASSLTSSQPQHF
TRBJ2-6	14	TRBV11-2	.	CASSSRDEGNVLTF
TRBJ2-1	17	TRBV14	.	CASSQQIISTGGLEQFF
TRBJ1-3	17	TRBV7-2	.	CASSLQGPAHSGNTIYF
TRBJ2-5	16	TRBV4-3	.	CASSQNTGGLRETQYF